A selection of T cell receptor beta chains follows, all from one sample in a study of a mutant IDH1 vaccine in newly diagnosed glioma. Repertoires were generated with immunoSEQ multiplex PCR, while TCRdb's copy carries only in-frame clones and drops some. Of tens of thousands of clones in the sample, more than 65% were seen once. The material sequenced was PBMCs, taken from a glioma patient treated with radiotherapy, temozolomide or both. The receptors come from a man aged 30 to 39 with glioma. CDR3s include the opening cysteine and the closing phenylalanine or tryptophan. A D gene is named only where the DNA matches it firmly. Part of the rows lack a size; the others show once, few, many or a class for expanded clones.

d_call	clone_size	j_call	cdr3_length	v_call	cdr3_aa	cdr3_nt
TRBD2	-	TRBJ2-2	19	TRBV18	CASSPRSSGSEANTGELFF	TGTGCCAGCTCACCACGGAGTAGCGGGAGTGAAGCGAACACCGGGGAGCTGTTTTTT
-	few	TRBJ1-6	13	TRBV6-5	CASSWTNNSPLHF	TGTGCCAGCAGTTGGACTAATAACTCACCCCTCCACTTT
TRBD1	-	TRBJ2-4	17	TRBV7-9	CASSGSGTGGSVNIQYF	TGTGCCAGCAGCGGTTCCGGGACAGGGGGCTCGGTGAACATTCAGTACTTC
TRBD1	-	TRBJ2-1	15	TRBV5-1	CASSLGDRGLAEQFF	TGCGCCAGCAGCTTGGGTGACAGGGGGCTTGCTGAGCAGTTCTTC
-	-	TRBJ1-6	16	TRBV7-2	CASSLGGHPQNSPLHF	TGTGCCAGCAGCTTAGGGGGCCACCCCCAAAATTCACCCCTCCACTTT
TRBD2	-	TRBJ2-7	16	TRBV9	CASSAGLAGGSYEQYF	TGTGCCAGCAGCGCCGGACTAGCGGGGGGATCCTACGAGCAGTACTTC
-	-	TRBJ2-7	12	TRBV5-1	CASSDIGSEQYF	TGCGCCAGCAGCGACATTGGGTCCGAGCAGTACTTC
-	-	TRBJ1-1	14	TRBV10-3	CAISEEVRGVEAFF	TGTGCCATCAGTGAGGAGGTCAGGGGAGTTGAAGCTTTCTTT
-	few	TRBJ1-1	13	TRBV9	CASSVGPHTEAFF	TGTGCCAGCAGCGTAGGGCCACACACTGAAGCTTTCTTT
-	-	TRBJ2-5	14	TRBV9	CASSTTGRYETQYF	TGTGCCAGCAGCACCACAGGGAGGTACGAGACCCAGTACTTC
TRBD1	-	TRBJ2-7	14	TRBV6-5	CASTADRAPYEQYF	TGTGCCAGCACCGCGGACAGGGCGCCCTACGAGCAGTACTTC
-	-	TRBJ1-1	13	TRBV5-5	CASSKDSGTEAFF	TGTGCCAGCAGCAAGGATTCGGGCACTGAAGCTTTCTTT
-	-	TRBJ1-1	15	TRBV9	CASSYRQGGDTEAFF	TGTGCCAGCAGCTATAGACAAGGAGGAGATACTGAAGCTTTCTTT
-	-	TRBJ1-1	13	TRBV6-5	CASSGTLNTEAFF	TGTGCCAGCAGCGGGACACTGAACACTGAAGCTTTCTTT
TRBD1	-	TRBJ1-1	14	TRBV11-2	CASSTQGANTEAFF	TGTGCCAGCAGCACACAGGGGGCGAACACTGAAGCTTTCTTT
-	-	TRBJ2-3	13	TRBV7-6	CASSSEFTDTQYF	TGTGCCAGCAGCTCCGAATTCACAGATACGCAGTATTTT
-	once	TRBJ1-5	14	TRBV10-2	CASSDSSEYEPQHF	TGCGCCAGCAGTGATTCGTCAGAATACGAGCCCCAGCATTTT
TRBD2	-	TRBJ2-1	15	TRBV19	CASSIGLAGVYEQFF	TGTGCCAGTAGTATAGGACTAGCGGGAGTATATGAGCAGTTCTTC
-	-	TRBJ1-4	14	TRBV7-2	CASSEDGANEKLFF	TGTGCCAGCAGCGAGGACGGAGCAAATGAAAAACTGTTTTTT
-	-	TRBJ1-2	15	TRBV6-5	CASSDLASQYYGYTF	TGTGCCAGCAGCGACTTAGCCTCCCAATACTATGGCTACACCTTC
-	-	TRBJ1-1	15	TRBV5-6	CASSHMTGGNTEAFF	TGTGCCAGCAGCCACATGACGGGTGGGAACACTGAAGCTTTCTTT
-	once	TRBJ2-1	12	TRBV2	CASSDGVNEQFF	TGTGCCAGCAGTGATGGTGTGAATGAGCAGTTCTTC
-	few	TRBJ1-1	11	TRBV30	CAWIRNTEAFF	TGTGCCTGGATTAGGAACACTGAAGCTTTCTTT
TRBD2	once	TRBJ2-2	19	TRBV6-7	CASRTGTSGGAPNTGELFF	TGTGCCAGCAGGACAGGGACTAGCGGGGGGGCCCCGAACACCGGGGAGCTGTTTTTT
-	-	TRBJ2-2	16	TRBV11-2	CASSTTGGRVPGELFF	TGTGCCAGCAGCACGACTGGGGGGCGGGTACCCGGGGAGCTGTTTTTT
-	-	TRBJ2-7	12	TRBV7-9	CASTVRPGEQYF	TGTGCCAGCACCGTCCGGCCGGGCGAGCAGTACTTC
TRBD1	-	TRBJ2-7	15	TRBV9	CASSVAPGQGYEQYF	TGTGCCAGCAGCGTGGCTCCGGGACAGGGTTACGAGCAGTACTTC
TRBD1	-	TRBJ2-4	15	TRBV19	CASIPTPGQGNIQYF	TGTGCCAGTATCCCAACTCCGGGACAGGGAAACATTCAGTACTTC
TRBD1	-	TRBJ1-2	15	TRBV4-1	CASSQRQGNNYGYTF	TGCGCCAGCAGCCAGCGACAGGGCAATAACTATGGCTACACCTTC
TRBD1	once	TRBJ2-2	18	TRBV10-3	CAISDPGQGFANTGELFF	TGTGCCATCAGTGACCCGGGACAGGGGTTCGCGAACACCGGGGAGCTGTTTTTT
-	-	TRBJ2-1	16	TRBV5-1	CASSLGTVYAGDEQFF	TGCGCCAGCAGCTTGGGGACGGTGTATGCCGGCGATGAGCAGTTCTTC
-	-	TRBJ2-5	14	TRBV19	CASSPGLYQETQYF	TGTGCCAGTAGTCCCGGACTTTACCAAGAGACCCAGTACTTC
-	once	TRBJ2-2	14	TRBV6-6	CASHTGPNTGELFF	TGTGCCAGCCATACAGGGCCGAACACCGGGGAGCTGTTTTTT
-	-	TRBJ1-2	14	TRBV6-1	CASSEAGGGYGYTF	TGTGCCAGCAGTGAAGCAGGGGGGGGTTATGGCTACACCTTC
-	-	TRBJ1-2	16	TRBV4-3	CASSQDRSGVGYGYTF	TGCGCCAGCAGCCAAGATCGGTCCGGCGTGGGCTATGGCTACACCTTC
-	-	TRBJ1-2	13	TRBV6-6	CASSPGLNYGYTF	TGTGCCAGCAGTCCGGGACTGAACTATGGCTACACCTTC
TRBD1	once	TRBJ1-2	15	TRBV28	CASSSGQGNVYGYTF	TGTGCCAGCAGTTCCGGACAGGGGAACGTCTATGGCTACACCTTC
-	-	TRBJ2-1	11	TRBV29-1	CSVTSGGEQFF	TGCAGCGTGACTAGTGGTGGTGAGCAGTTCTTC
TRBD2	-	TRBJ2-5	15	TRBV5-1	CASSLEAGLATTQYF	TGCGCCAGCAGCTTGGAAGCGGGACTAGCGACGACCCAGTACTTC
-	-	TRBJ2-2	15	TRBV13	CASSPGGGDTGELFF	TGTGCCAGCAGCCCCGGGGGCGGCGACACCGGGGAGCTGTTTTTT
-	-	TRBJ2-7	13	TRBV11-3	CASSPGGGAEQYF	TGTGCCAGCAGTCCCGGTGGAGGGGCCGAGCAGTACTTC
-	-	TRBJ2-7	15	TRBV4-1	CASSGLGTETYEQYF	TGCGCCAGCAGCGGACTCGGGACGGAAACCTACGAGCAGTACTTC
-	once	TRBJ1-1	11	TRBV7-9	CASIIDTEAFF	TGTGCCAGCATTATCGACACTGAAGCTTTCTTT
-	-	TRBJ2-7	19	TRBV7-8	CASSLVGTADIRSSYEQYF	TGTGCCAGCAGCTTAGTTGGGACGGCCGATATCCGCTCGTCCTACGAGCAGTACTTC
-	-	TRBJ1-2	15	TRBV5-8	CASSAYREEKDGYTF	TGTGCCAGCAGCGCCTACAGGGAAGAGAAGGACGGCTACACCTTC
-	-	TRBJ2-7	15	TRBV19	CASSIGQRLTYEQYF	TGTGCCAGTAGTATAGGGCAACGTCTGACCTACGAGCAGTACTTC
TRBD1	-	TRBJ1-5	19	TRBV7-9	CASSKGVTQGVKGNQPQHF	TGTGCCAGCAGCAAAGGGGTAACACAGGGGGTAAAGGGCAATCAGCCCCAGCATTTT
-	-	TRBJ2-2	14	TRBV6-5	CATQGRTNTGELFF	TGTGCCACCCAGGGACGGACGAACACCGGGGAGCTGTTTTTT
TRBD2	-	TRBJ2-5	14	TRBV7-6	CASSPAGGRETQYF	TGTGCCAGCAGCCCGGCGGGGGGCAGGGAGACCCAGTACTTC
-	few	TRBJ1-1	12	TRBV27	CASSLGNTEAFF	TGTGCCAGCAGTTTGGGAAACACTGAAGCTTTCTTT
-	-	TRBJ2-2	11	TRBV25-1	CASKGTRELFF	TGTGCCAGCAAGGGGACCCGGGAGCTGTTTTTT
TRBD1	-	TRBJ2-3	15	TRBV5-1	CASSPGTASTDTQYF	TGCGCCAGCAGCCCGGGGACAGCCAGCACAGATACGCAGTATTTT
-	-	TRBJ1-1	14	TRBV27	CASSPWTGNTEAFF	TGTGCCAGCAGTCCGTGGACTGGGAACACTGAAGCTTTCTTT
-	-	TRBJ2-7	15	TRBV9	CASSRSGAPAYEQYF	TGTGCCAGCAGCCGATCTGGGGCACCGGCCTACGAGCAGTACTTC
-	-	TRBJ2-5	14	TRBV5-1	CASSPMRGAETQYF	TGCGCCAGCAGCCCGATGAGGGGGGCCGAGACCCAGTACTTC
TRBD1	few	TRBJ2-7	15	TRBV27	CASSPWTGTGYEQYF	TGTGCCAGCAGTCCATGGACAGGAACTGGCTACGAGCAGTACTTC
-	-	TRBJ1-1	13	TRBV18	CASSPKDNTEAFF	TGTGCCAGCTCACCAAAGGATAACACTGAAGCTTTCTTT
-	few	TRBJ1-1	15	TRBV29-1	CSVTQGLTGNTEAFF	TGCAGCGTTACCCAAGGGTTAACGGGGAACACTGAAGCTTTCTTT